This T cell receptor (beta chain) was retrieved from a study of identical twins. TCRdb re-derived calls from the 5' RACE reads in MiXCR, one entry per CDR3 protein. This table holds about 730,000 distinct CDR3 sequences, over 20% found once. The germline V and J ends were trimmed by 3 bases and 5 bases, with 11 bases remaining between them. This CDR3 spans 15 amino acids. Germline loops: CDR1 KGHSH, CDR2 LQKENI. These data were also filed under a second study, of T cells expressing NK-cell markers.

The sequencing sample was made of PBMCs. The receptor's source is a woman under 30 in good health. The rearrangement links TRBV18 to TRBJ1-6, with D possibly TRBD1 on 5 matching bases. The CDR3 loop reads CASSPPGRNNSPLHF. The CDR3 DNA reads as TGTGCCAGCTCACCTCCGGGACGGAATAATTCACCCCTCCACTTT.